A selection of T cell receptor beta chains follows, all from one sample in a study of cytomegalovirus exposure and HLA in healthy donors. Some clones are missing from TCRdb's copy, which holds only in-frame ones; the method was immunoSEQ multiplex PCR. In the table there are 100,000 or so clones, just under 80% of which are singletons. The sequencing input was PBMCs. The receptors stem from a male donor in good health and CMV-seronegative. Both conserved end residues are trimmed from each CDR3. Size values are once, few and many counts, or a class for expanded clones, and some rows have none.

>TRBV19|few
ASSISSGNRNEQF
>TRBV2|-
ASSDRTGGGNTIY
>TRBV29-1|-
SVEDGLSNEQF
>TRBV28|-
ASSLPSPGGPFSYEQY
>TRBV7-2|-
ASSPVGGRNEQF
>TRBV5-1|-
ASSLGLGQGYTGELF
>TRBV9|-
ASSPAAIDGELF
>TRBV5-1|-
ASSLLPLPLRAPDTQY
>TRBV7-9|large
ASSLASSGGVTEAF
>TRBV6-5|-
ASKRDFIVANVLT
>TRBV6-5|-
ASQALERNEQF
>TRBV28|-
ASRPWDRGRVGQEETQY
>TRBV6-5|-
ASSSPQGAKGYT
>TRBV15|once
ATSRDRGKQETQY
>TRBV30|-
AWTASGRSYNEQF
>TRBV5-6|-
ASSLAGTGVDTQY
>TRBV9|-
ASTFTSGGDEQF
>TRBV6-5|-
ASSFRGDTQY
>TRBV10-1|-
ASSDIRRDSNQPQH
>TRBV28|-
ASRTYNTEAF
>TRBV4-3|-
ASSQRLAGYETQY
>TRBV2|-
ASSPDGGNSPLH
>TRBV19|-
ASRGGAHNEQF
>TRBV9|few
ASSLASSGGVTEAF
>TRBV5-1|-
ASSPRLFPSTYNEQF
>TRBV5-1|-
ASSAVRAGGDNEQF
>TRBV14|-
ASSHRRGLYNGQF
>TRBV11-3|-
ASSLDRDSLLTGELF
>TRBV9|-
ASSVGGATYNEQF